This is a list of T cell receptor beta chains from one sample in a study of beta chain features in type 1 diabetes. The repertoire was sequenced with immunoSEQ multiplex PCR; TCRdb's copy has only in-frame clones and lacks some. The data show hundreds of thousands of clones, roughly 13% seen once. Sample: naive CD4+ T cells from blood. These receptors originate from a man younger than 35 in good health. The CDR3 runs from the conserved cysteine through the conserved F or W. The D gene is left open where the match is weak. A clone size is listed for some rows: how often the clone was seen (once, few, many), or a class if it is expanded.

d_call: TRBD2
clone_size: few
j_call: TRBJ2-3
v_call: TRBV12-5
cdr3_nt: TGTGCTAGTGGTTTGGGTACTAGCGGGACCGACACAGATACGCAGTATTTT
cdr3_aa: CASGLGTSGTDTDTQYF

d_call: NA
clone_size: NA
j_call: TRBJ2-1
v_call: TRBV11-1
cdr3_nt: TGTGCCAGCAGCTCCCACTACAATGAGCAGTTCTTC
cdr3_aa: CASSSHYNEQFF

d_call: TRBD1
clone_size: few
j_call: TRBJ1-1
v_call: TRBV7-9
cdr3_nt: TGTGCCAGCAGCTCAGGCGACAGGGGTACCACTGAAGCTTTCTTT
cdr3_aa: CASSSGDRGTTEAFF

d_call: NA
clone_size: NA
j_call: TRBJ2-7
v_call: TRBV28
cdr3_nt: TGTGCCAGCACGGGAGAGTCCTACGAGCAGTACTTC
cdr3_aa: CASTGESYEQYF

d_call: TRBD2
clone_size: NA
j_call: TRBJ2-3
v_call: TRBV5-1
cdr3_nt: TGCGCCACCACTCGGGGGGGAATCACAGATACGCAGTATTTT
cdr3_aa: CATTRGGITDTQYF

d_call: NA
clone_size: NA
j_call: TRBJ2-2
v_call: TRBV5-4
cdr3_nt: TGTGCCAGCAGCGAGGTTACCAACACCGGGGAGCTGTTTTTT
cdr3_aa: CASSEVTNTGELFF

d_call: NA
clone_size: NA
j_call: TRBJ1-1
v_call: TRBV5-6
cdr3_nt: TGTGCCAGCAGAAGAACGGGGAGGGCGAACACTGAAGCTTTCTTT
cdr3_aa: CASRRTGRANTEAFF

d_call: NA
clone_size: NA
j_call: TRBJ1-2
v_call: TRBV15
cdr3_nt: TGTGCCACCAGCAGAGATCGACAGGACTATGGCTACACCTTC
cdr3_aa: CATSRDRQDYGYTF

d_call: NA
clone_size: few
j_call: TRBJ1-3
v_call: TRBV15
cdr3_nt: TGTGCCACCAGCAGAGATAGAGGGAGTGGAAACACCATATATTTT
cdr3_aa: CATSRDRGSGNTIYF

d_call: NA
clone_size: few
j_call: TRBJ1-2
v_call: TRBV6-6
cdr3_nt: TGTGCCAGCAGTTACTCCCGGGGGAAGGACGGCTACACCTTC
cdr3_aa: CASSYSRGKDGYTF

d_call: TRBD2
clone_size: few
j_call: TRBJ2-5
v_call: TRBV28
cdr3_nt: TGTGCCAGCAGTTTACGACTAGCGGAGCCCTACTTC
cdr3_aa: CASSLRLAEPYF

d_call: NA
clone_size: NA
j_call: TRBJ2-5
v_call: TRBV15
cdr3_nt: TGTGCCACCAGTGCCCCTTTGAGAGAGACCCAGTACTTC
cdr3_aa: CATSAPLRETQYF

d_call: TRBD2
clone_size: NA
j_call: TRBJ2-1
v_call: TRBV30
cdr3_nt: TGTGCCTGGACCGCCGGGACTAGCCTCGGCTATGAGCAGTTCTTC
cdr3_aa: CAWTAGTSLGYEQFF

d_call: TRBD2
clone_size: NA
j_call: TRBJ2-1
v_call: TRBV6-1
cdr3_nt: TGTGCCAGCAGTGTGCAGGGAGGGATAAGGTACAATGAGCAGTTCTTC
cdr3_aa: CASSVQGGIRYNEQFF

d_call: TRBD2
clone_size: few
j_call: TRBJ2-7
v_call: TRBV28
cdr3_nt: TGTGCCAGCAGTTTATCGGGACTAGCGGGGGGGAAGGAGCAGTACTTC
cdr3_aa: CASSLSGLAGGKEQYF

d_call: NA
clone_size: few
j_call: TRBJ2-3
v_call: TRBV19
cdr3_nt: TGTGCCAGTAGTGTCTCAGGGGGCACAGATACGCAGTATTTT
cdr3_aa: CASSVSGGTDTQYF

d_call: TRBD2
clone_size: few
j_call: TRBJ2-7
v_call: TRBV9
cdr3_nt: TGTGCCAGCAGCGCCGGGACTAGCGGCTACGAGCAGTACTTC
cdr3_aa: CASSAGTSGYEQYF

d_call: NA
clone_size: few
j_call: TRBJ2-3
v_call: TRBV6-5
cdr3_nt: TGTGCCAGCAGTTACTCGACGGGGGGCCCCACAGATACGCAGTATTTT
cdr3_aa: CASSYSTGGPTDTQYF

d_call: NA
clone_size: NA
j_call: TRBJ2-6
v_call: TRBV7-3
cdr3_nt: TGTGCCAGCAGCTTTGGCGGCAGAGGTGAATCTGGGGCCAACGTCCTGACTTTC
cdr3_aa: CASSFGGRGESGANVLTF

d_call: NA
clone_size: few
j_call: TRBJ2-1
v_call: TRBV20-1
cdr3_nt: TGCAGTGCTAGTACGCAGATTGAGCAGTTCTTC
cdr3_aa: CSASTQIEQFF

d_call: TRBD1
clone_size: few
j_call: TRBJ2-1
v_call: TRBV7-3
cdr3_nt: TGTGCCAGCAGCTTCCCGACAGGGGTTTCCAATGAGCAGTTCTTC
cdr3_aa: CASSFPTGVSNEQFF

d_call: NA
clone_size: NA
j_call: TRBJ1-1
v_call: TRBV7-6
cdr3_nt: TGTGCCAGCAGCTCCTACAGGGCCTACCGCTTTAGTGAAGCTTTCTTT
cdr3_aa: CASSSYRAYRFSEAFF

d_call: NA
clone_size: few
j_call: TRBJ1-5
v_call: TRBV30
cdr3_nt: TGTGCCTGGAGTGTACGGGGTAGGGGGGGGAATCAGCCCCAGCATTTT
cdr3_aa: CAWSVRGRGGNQPQHF

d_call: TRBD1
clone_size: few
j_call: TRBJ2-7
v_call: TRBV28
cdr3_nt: TGTGCCAGCAACAATGGACAGGGGGCCTACGAGCAGTACTTC
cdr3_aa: CASNNGQGAYEQYF

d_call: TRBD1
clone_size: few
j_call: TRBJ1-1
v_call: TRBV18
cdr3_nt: TGTGCCAGCTCACCTAGGGGAACAGGGGGCTCTAGCACTGAAGCTTTCTTT
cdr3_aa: CASSPRGTGGSSTEAFF

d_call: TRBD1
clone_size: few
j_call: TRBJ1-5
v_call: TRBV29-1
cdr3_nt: TGCAGCGTAGTACAGGGGGCGGGTAGCAATCAGCCCCAGCATTTT
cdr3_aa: CSVVQGAGSNQPQHF

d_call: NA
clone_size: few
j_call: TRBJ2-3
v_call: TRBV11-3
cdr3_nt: TGTGCCAGCAGCTCCGGTAGCGCGACAGATACGCAGTATTTT
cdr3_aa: CASSSGSATDTQYF

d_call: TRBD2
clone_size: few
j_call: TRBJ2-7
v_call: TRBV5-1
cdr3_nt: TGCGCCAGCAGCCAGTCAAGCGGGAGCTCCTACGAGCAGTACTTC
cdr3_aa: CASSQSSGSSYEQYF

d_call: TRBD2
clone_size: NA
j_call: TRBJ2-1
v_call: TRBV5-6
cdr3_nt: TGTGCCAGCAGCCAAAGATCGGGACTAGCGGGACACAATGAGCAGTTCTTC
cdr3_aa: CASSQRSGLAGHNEQFF

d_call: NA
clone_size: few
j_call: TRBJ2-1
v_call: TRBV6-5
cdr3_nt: TGTGCCAGCCAAAAAATCGGGTACAATGAGCAGTTCTTC
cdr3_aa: CASQKIGYNEQFF

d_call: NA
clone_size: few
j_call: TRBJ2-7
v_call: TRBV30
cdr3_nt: TGTGCCTGGAGTGTAGGGGGGGGTTCCTACGAGCAGTACTTC
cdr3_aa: CAWSVGGGSYEQYF

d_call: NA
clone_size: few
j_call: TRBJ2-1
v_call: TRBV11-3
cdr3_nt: TGTGCCAGCAGCTGGGCGGGAATGGAGCAGTTCTTC
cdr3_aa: CASSWAGMEQFF

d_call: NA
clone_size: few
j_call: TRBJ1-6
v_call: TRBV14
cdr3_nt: TGTGCCAGCAGCCCTCGGACAAATTCACCCCTCCACTTT
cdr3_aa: CASSPRTNSPLHF

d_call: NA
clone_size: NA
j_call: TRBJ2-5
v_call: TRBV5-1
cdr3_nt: TGCGCCAGCAGTCAAATTGGGCCCCCGCTGACTACCCCGTACCAAGAGACCCAGTACTTC
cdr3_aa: CASSQIGPPLTTPYQETQYF

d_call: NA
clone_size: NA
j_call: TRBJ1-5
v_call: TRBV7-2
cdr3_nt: TGTGCCAGCAGCTTGACAGCCCCCCTGGTCAATCAGCCCCAGCATTTT
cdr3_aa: CASSLTAPLVNQPQHF

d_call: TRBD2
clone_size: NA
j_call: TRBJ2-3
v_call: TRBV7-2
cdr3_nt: TGTGCCAGCAGCTTAGTTCCGGCTAGCGGGGGAGATACGCAGTATTTT
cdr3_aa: CASSLVPASGGDTQYF

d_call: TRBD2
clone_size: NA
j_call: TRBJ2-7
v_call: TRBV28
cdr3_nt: TGTGCCAGCAGTGGGACTAACGAGCAGTACTTC
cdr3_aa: CASSGTNEQYF

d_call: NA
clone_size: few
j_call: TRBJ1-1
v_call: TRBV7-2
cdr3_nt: TGTGCCAGCAGCCAAACCCGGGACACTGAAGCTTTCTTT
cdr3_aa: CASSQTRDTEAFF

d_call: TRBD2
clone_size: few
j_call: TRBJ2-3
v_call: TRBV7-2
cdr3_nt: TGTGCCAGCAGCCCGCGGGGGGCTAGCGGACGCACAGATACGCAGTATTTT
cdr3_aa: CASSPRGASGRTDTQYF

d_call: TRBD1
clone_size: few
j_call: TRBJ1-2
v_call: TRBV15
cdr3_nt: TGTGCCACCAGCAAACCGGGACAGGGACCGTATGGCTACACCTTC
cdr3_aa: CATSKPGQGPYGYTF

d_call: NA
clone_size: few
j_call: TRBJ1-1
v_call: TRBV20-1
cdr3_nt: TGCAGTGCCCGAGGGACTGAAGCTTTCTTT
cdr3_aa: CSARGTEAFF

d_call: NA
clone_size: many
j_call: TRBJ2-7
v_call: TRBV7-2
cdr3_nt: TGTGCCAGCAGCTTACTAGATTCGCGCGAGCAGTACTTC
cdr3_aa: CASSLLDSREQYF

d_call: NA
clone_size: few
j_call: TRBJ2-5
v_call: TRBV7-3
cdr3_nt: TGTGCCAGCAGCTACAGGGTGAGAGAGACCCAGTACTTC
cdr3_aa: CASSYRVRETQYF

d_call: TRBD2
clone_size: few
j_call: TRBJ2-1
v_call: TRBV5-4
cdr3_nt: TGTGCCAGCAGCCTTACTAGCGGGAGTACCGCCTACAATGAGCAGTTCTTC
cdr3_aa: CASSLTSGSTAYNEQFF

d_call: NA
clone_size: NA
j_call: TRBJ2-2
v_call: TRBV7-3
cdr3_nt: TGTGCCAGCAGCCCAACCGGGACTTTAAACACCGGGGAGCTGTTTTTT
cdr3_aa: CASSPTGTLNTGELFF

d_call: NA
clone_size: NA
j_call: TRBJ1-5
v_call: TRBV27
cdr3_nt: TGTGCCAGCAGTACAGGGCCGGGCAATCAGCCCCAGCATTTT
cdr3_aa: CASSTGPGNQPQHF

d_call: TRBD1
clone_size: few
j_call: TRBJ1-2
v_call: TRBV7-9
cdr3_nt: TGTGCCGCCGGGGTCGGACAGGCTAACTATGGCTACACCTTC
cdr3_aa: CAAGVGQANYGYTF

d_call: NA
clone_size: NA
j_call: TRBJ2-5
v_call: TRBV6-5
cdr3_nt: TGTGCCAGCAGTTACTCAACAGGGAAAGGGCAAGAGACCCAGTACTTC
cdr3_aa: CASSYSTGKGQETQYF

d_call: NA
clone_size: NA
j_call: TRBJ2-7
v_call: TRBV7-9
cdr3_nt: TGTGCCAGCAGCTTGGAGGGGGCCGATTACTACGAGCAGTACTTC
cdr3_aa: CASSLEGADYYEQYF

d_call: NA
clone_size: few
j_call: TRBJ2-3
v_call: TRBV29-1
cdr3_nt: TGCAGCGTTGGCCGCGGGTCGAACACAGATACGCAGTATTTT
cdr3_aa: CSVGRGSNTDTQYF

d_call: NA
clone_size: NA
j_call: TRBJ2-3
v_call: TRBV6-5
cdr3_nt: TGTGCCAGCAGTTACTCGCTGGGGCCAGATACGCAGTATTTT
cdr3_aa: CASSYSLGPDTQYF

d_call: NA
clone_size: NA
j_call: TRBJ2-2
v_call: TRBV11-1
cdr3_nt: TGTGCCAGCAGCTTAGCGCGGGCCGCCGGGGAGCTGTTTTTT
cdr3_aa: CASSLARAAGELFF

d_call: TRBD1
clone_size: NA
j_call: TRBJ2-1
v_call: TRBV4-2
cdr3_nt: TGTGCCAGCAGCTCGAGGACAGGGAGTTCCTACAATGAGCAGTTCTTC
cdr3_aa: CASSSRTGSSYNEQFF

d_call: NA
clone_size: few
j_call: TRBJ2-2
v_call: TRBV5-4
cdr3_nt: TGTGCCAGCAGCCCCGGGTGGGGACTCAACACCGGGGAGCTGTTTTTT
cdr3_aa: CASSPGWGLNTGELFF